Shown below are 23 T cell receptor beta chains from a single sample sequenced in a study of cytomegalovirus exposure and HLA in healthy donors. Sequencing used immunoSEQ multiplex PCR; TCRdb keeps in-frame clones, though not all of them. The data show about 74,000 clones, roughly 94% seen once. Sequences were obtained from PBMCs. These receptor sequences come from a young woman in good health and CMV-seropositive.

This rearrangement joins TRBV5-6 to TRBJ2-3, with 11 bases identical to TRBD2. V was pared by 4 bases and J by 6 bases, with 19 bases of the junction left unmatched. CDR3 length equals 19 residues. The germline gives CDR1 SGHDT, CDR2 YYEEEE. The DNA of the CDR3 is TGTGCCAGCAGCATGGGGCCTAGCGGGGGGACTGGACGGGTCGATACGCAGTATTTT. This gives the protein CASSMGPSGGTGRVDTQYF.

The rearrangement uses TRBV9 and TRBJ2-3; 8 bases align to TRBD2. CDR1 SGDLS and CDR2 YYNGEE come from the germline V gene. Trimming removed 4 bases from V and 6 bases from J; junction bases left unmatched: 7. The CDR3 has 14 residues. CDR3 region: CASSRTSSGDTQYF. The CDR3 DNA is TGTGCCAGCAGCCGGACTAGCAGTGGCGATACGCAGTATTTT.

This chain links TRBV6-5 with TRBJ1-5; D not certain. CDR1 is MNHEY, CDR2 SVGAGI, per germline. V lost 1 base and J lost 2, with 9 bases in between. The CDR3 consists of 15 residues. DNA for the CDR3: TGTGCCAGCAGTTACTATCGGGAGCGCAATCAGCCCCAGCATTTT. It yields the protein CASSYYRERNQPQHF.

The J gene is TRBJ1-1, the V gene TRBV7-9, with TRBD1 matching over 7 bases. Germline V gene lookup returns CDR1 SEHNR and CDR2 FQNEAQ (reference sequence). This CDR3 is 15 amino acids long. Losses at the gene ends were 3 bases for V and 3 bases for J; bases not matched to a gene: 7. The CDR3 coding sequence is TGTGCCAGCAGCTTTCAGGGGGGCCCCCACACTGAAGCTTTCTTT. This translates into CASSFQGGPHTEAFF.

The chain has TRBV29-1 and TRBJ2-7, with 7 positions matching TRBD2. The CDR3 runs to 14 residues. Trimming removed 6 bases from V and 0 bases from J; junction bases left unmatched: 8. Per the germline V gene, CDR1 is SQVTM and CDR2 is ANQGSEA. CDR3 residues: CSVVGLVSSYEQYF. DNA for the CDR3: TGCAGCGTCGTCGGACTAGTGTCCTCCTACGAGCAGTACTTC.

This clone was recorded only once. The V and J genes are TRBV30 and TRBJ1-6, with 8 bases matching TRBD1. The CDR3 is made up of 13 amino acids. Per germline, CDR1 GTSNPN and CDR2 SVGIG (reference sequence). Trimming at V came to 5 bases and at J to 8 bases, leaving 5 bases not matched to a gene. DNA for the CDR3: TGTGCCTGGGCTGACAGGGGAGATTCACCCCTCCACTTT. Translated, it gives CAWADRGDSPLHF. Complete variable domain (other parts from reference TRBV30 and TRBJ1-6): SQTIHQWPATLVQPVGSPLSLECTVEGTSNPNLYWYRQAAGRGLQLLFYSVGIGQISSEVPQNLSASRPQDRQFILSSKKLLLSDSGFYLCAWADRGDSPLHFGNGTRLTVT.

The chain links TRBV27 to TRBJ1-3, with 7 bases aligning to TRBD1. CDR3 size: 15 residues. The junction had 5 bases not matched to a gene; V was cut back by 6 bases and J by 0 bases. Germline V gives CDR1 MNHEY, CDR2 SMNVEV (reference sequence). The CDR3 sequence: CASRRDSISGNTIYF. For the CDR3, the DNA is TGTGCCAGCAGGAGGGACAGCATCTCTGGAAACACCATATATTTT.

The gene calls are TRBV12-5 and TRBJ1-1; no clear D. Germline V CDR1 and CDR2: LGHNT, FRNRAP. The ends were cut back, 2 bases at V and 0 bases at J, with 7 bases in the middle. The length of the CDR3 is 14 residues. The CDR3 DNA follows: TGTGCTAGTGGTTTGAGGAGCGTGAACACTGAAGCTTTCTTT. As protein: CASGLRSVNTEAFF.

Here the CDR3 reads CASRPLGPQVPGEQGATIGGYTF. The CDR3 nucleotides read TGTGCAAGTCGCCCCTTAGGACCCCAAGTTCCGGGTGAACAGGGGGCTACAATTGGTGGCTACACCTTC. This rearrangement joins TRBV12-2 to TRBJ1-2; the D call TRBD1 from the table was never checked on the DNA. TRBV12-2 has pseudogene status. The CDR3 is 23 amino acids.

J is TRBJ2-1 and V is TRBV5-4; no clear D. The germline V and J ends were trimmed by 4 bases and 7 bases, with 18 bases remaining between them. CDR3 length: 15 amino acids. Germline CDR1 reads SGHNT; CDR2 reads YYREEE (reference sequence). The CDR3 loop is CASSTETSGLNEQFF. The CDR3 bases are TGTGCCAGCAGCACCGAGACCTCAGGATTGAATGAGCAGTTCTTC.

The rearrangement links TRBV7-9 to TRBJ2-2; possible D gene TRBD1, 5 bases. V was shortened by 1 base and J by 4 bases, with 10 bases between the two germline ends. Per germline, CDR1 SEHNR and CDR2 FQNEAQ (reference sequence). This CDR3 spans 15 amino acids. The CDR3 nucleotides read TGTGCCAGCAGCTTAGACCAGACAGTCACCGGGGAGCTGTTTTTT. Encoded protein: CASSLDQTVTGELFF.

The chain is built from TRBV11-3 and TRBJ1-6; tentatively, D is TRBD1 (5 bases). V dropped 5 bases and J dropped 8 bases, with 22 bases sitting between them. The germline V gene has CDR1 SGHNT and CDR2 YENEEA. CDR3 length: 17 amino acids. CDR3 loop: CASSPSGPGVWDSPLHF. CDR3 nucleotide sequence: TGTGCCAGCAGCCCTAGTGGGCCGGGGGTTTGGGATTCACCCCTCCACTTT.

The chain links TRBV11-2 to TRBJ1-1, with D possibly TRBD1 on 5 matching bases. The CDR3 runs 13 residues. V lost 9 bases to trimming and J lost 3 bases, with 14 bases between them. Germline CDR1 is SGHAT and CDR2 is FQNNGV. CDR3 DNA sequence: TGTGCCAGTCTAGGGGAACGGGACACTGAAGCTTTCTTT. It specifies CASLGERDTEAFF. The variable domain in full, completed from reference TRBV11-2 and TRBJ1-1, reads EAGVAQSPRYKIIEKRQSVAFWCNPISGHATLYWYQQILGQGPKLLIQFQNNGVVDDSQLPKDRFSAERLKGVDSTLKIQPAKLEDSAVYLCASLGERDTEAFFGQGTRLTVV.

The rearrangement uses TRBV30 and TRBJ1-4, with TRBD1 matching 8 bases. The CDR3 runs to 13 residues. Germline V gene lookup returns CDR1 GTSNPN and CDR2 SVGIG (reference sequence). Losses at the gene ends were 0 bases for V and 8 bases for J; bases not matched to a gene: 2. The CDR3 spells CAWSVSGGEKLFF. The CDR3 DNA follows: TGTGCCTGGAGTGTTTCAGGGGGCGAAAAACTGTTTTTT. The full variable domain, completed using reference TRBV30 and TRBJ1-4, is SQTIHQWPATLVQPVGSPLSLECTVEGTSNPNLYWYRQAAGRGLQLLFYSVGIGQISSEVPQNLSASRPQDRQFILSSKKLLLSDSGFYLCAWSVSGGEKLFFGSGTQLSVL.

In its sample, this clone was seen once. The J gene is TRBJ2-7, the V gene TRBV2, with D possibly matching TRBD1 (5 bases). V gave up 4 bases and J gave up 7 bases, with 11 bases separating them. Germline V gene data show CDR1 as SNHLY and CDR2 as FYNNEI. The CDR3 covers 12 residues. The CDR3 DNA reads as TGTGCCAGCAGTGTAGGGGTAGGAGAGCAGTACTTC. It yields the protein CASSVGVGEQYF. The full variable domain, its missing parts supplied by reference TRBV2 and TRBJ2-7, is EPEVTQTPSHQVTQMGQEVILRCVPISNHLYFYWYRQILGQKVEFLVSFYNNEISEKSEIFDDQFSVERPDGSNFTLKIRSTKLEDSAMYFCASSVGVGEQYFGPGTRLTVT.

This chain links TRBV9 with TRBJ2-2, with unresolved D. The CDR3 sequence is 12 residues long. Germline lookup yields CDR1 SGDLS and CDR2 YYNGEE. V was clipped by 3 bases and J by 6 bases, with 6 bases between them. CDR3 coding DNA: TGTGCCAGCAGCGCCAATCCCGGGGAGCTGTTTTTT. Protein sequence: CASSANPGELFF.

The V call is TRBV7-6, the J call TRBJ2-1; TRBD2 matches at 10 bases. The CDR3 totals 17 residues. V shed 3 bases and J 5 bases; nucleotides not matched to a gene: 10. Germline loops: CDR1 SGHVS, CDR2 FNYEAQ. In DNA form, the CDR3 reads TGTGCCAGCAGCTTGGGCTATAGCGGGGGGCACAACAATGAGCAGTTCTTC. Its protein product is CASSLGYSGGHNNEQFF. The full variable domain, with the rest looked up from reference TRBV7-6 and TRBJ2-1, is GAGVSQSPRYKVTKRGQDVALRCDPISGHVSLYWYRQALGQGPEFLTYFNYEAQQDKSGLPNDRFSAERPEGSISTLTIQRTEQRDSAMYRCASSLGYSGGHNNEQFFGPGTRLTVL.

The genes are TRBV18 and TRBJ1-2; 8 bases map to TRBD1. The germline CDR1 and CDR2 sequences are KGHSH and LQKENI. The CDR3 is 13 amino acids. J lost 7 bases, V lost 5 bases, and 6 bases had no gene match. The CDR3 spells CASSGQGAFGYTF. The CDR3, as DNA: TGTGCCAGCTCAGGGCAGGGGGCTTTTGGCTACACCTTC.

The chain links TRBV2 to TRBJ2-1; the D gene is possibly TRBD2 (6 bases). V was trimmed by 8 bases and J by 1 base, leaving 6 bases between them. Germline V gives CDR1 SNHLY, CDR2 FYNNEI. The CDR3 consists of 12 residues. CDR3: CASGGSYNEQFF. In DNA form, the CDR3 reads TGTGCCAGCGGGGGGTCCTACAATGAGCAGTTCTTC.

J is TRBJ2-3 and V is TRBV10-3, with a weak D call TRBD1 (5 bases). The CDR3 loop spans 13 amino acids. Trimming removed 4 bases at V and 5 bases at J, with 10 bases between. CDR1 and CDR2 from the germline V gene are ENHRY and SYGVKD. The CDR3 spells CAISGATGDTQYF. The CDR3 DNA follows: TGTGCCATCAGTGGGGCCACAGGAGATACGCAGTATTTT.

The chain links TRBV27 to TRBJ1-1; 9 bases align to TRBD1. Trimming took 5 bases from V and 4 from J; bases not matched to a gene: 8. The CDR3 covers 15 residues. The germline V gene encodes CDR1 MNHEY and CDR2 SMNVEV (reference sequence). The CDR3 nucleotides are TGTGCCAGCAGTCCTGGACAGGGGTTGGGCACTGAAGCTTTCTTT. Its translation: CASSPGQGLGTEAFF.

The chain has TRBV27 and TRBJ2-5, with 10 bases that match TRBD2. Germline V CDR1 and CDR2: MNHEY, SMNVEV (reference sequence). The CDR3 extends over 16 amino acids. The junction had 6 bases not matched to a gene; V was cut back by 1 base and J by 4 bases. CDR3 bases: TGTGCCAGCAGTTTATTGGCTAGCGGGAGTAGAGAGACCCAGTACTTC. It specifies CASSLLASGSRETQYF.

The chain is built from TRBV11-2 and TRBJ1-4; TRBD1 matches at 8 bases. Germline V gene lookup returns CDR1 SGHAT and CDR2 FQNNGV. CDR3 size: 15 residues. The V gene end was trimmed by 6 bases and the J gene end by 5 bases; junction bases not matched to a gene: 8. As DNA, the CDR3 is TGTGCCAGCAGATCGTACAGGGGGGGGAATGAAAAACTGTTTTTT. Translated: CASRSYRGGNEKLFF.